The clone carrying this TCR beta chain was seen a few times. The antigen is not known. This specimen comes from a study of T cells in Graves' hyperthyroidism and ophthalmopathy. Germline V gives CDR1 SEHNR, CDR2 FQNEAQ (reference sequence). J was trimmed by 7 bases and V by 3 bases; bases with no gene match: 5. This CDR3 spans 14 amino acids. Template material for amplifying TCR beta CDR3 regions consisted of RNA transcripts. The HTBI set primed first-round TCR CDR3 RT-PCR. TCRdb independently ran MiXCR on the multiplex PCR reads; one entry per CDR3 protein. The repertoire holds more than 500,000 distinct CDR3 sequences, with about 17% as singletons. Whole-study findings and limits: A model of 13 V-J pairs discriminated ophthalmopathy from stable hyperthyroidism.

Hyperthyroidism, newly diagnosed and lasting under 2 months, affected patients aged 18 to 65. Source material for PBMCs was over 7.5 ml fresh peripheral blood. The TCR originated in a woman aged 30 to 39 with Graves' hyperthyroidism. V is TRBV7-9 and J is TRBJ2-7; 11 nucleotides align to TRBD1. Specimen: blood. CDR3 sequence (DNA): TGTGCCAGCAGCTTCGGGACAGGGGGGGAAGAGCAGTACTTC. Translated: CASSFGTGGEEQYF.